The TCR beta chain described here comes from a study of shared clonotypes between healthy human individuals. Sequencing was performed with immunoSEQ multiplex PCR; in TCRdb, only in-frame clones are kept and a portion is missing. The sample comprises about 470,000 clones, 75% to 85% of which are singletons, and roughly 13% rests with the top ten. Source material: PBMCs. This receptor was identified in a woman aged 40 to 49 in good health. Some clones in this sample may be carry-over from other donors' samples.

CDR3 sequence reads: CASSYSGSGANVLTF. DNA of the CDR3: TGTGCCAGCAGTTACTCGGGGTCCGGGGCCAACGTCCTGACTTTC. The rearrangement uses TRBV6-6 and TRBJ2-6; D uncertain. Germline assignment: CDR1 MNHNY and CDR2 SVGAGI (reference sequence). The CDR3 contains 15 residues. Trimming pared 0 bases from V and 4 bases from J, leaving 7 bases between.